A single sample gave rise to the 18 T cell receptor beta chains below, sequenced in a study of lymphopenia after photon versus proton radiotherapy. TCRdb keeps only in-frame clones here, not all; method: immunoSEQ multiplex PCR. The data hold some 41,000 clones, with more than 75% observed a single time. This specimen was peripheral blood, taken from a patient treated with photon-based radiotherapy. These receptors originate from a man over 45 with gastric cancer.

V and J are TRBV27 and TRBJ2-4; 7 bases agree with TRBD1. Germline V CDR1 and CDR2: MNHEY, SMNVEV (reference sequence). The CDR3 has 12 residues. Losses at the gene ends were 6 bases for V and 6 bases for J; bases not matched to a gene: 2. The CDR3 bases are TGTGCCAGCAGGGGGGACAGAAACATTCAGTACTTC. Its translation is CASRGDRNIQYF.

The CDR3: CASSLTDRTYNEQFF. For the CDR3, the DNA is TGTGCCAGCAGCTTAACGGACAGGACCTACAATGAGCAGTTCTTC. The V and J genes are TRBV5-4 and TRBJ2-1, with TRBD1 matching 7 bases. CDR3 length: 15 residues. The germline V gene encodes CDR1 SGHNT and CDR2 YYREEE (reference sequence). J was trimmed by 2 bases and V by 2 bases; bases with no gene match: 4. The full variable domain, completed using reference TRBV5-4 and TRBJ2-1, is ETGVTQSPTHLIKTRGQQVTLRCSSQSGHNTVSWYQQALGQGPQFIFQYYREEENGRGNFPPRFSGLQFPNYSSELNVNALELDDSALYLCASSLTDRTYNEQFFGPGTRLTVL.

This chain uses TRBV18 with TRBJ2-7, with 10 bases lining up with TRBD1. Germline V gene lookup returns CDR1 KGHSH and CDR2 LQKENI. Trimming at V came to 2 bases and at J to 5 bases, leaving 6 bases not matched to a gene. The CDR3 totals 15 residues. The CDR3 DNA sequence: TGTGCCAGCTCACCAGGGACAGGGGAGGGGAACGAGCAGTACTTC. It is translated as CASSPGTGEGNEQYF.

This sequence joins TRBV2 and TRBJ2-5; 9 positions agree with TRBD1. Trimming at V came to 4 bases and at J to 6 bases, leaving 3 bases not matched to a gene. This CDR3 has 13 residues. The germline V gene has CDR1 SNHLY and CDR2 FYNNEI. CDR3: CASSVQGAKTQYF. DNA of the CDR3: TGTGCCAGCAGTGTACAGGGGGCAAAGACCCAGTACTTC.

The rearrangement joins TRBV4-1 to TRBJ2-7; D is unresolved. Germline assignment: CDR1 MGHRA and CDR2 YSYEKL. The CDR3 has 14 residues. V dropped 0 bases and J dropped 7 bases, with 13 bases sitting between them. The CDR3 region is CASSQDIRTSEQYF. The CDR3 bases are TGCGCCAGCAGCCAAGATATACGGACCTCGGAGCAGTACTTC.

This sequence joins TRBV4-2 and TRBJ2-7; TRBD1 might be the D (6 bases). Trimming removed 0 bases from V and 2 bases from J, with 17 bases in between. CDR1 LGHNA and CDR2 YNFKEQ come from the germline V gene. The length of the CDR3 is 17 residues. CDR3 in amino acids: CASSQEGAGESPYEQYF. DNA for the CDR3: TGTGCCAGCAGCCAAGAAGGAGCAGGGGAGTCCCCCTACGAGCAGTACTTC.

The table lists this clone with a count of one. The rearrangement uses TRBV5-1 and TRBJ1-5, with D uncertain. The germline V gene has CDR1 SGHRS and CDR2 YFSETQ. The CDR3 covers 14 residues. V lost 4 bases and J lost 5, with 13 bases in between. CDR3 region: CASSPSPGDQPQHF. CDR3 in DNA: TGCGCCAGCAGCCCCTCACCAGGCGATCAGCCCCAGCATTTT.

The chain couples TRBV5-1 to TRBJ2-3, with 7 bases matching TRBD2. With V trimmed by 5 bases and J by 5 bases, 8 bases remained unmatched. Germline V gene sequence: CDR1 SGHRS, CDR2 YFSETQ. This CDR3 is 14 amino acids long. The CDR3 sequence: CASSPLAGVDTQYF. The CDR3 DNA reads TGCGCCAGCAGTCCCCTTGCGGGAGTAGATACGCAGTATTTT.

Comment on this clone: Other DNA sequences in the sample encode the same CDR3. The chain recombines TRBV29-1 with TRBJ2-3; the match to TRBD2 covers 8 bases. The germline V gene encodes CDR1 SQVTM and CDR2 ANQGSEA. V shed 3 bases, J shed 1 base, and the junction held 6 bases outside the gene matches. This CDR3 has 15 amino acids. Here the CDR3 reads CSVERAGDGTDTQYF. CDR3 in DNA: TGCAGCGTTGAGAGAGCGGGAGACGGCACAGATACGCAGTATTTT.

The J gene is TRBJ2-7, the V gene TRBV4-1, with 9 bases fitting TRBD1. With V trimmed by 4 bases and J by 5 bases, 6 bases remained unmatched. The CDR3 has 14 residues. Germline-derived CDR1 and CDR2 are MGHRA and YSYEKL. The DNA of the CDR3 is TGCGCCAGCAGCCGGGGACAGGGAGTGGACGAGCAGTACTTC. This sequence encodes CASSRGQGVDEQYF.

The genes are TRBV28 and TRBJ2-6; D uncertain. The CDR3 covers 15 residues. Per the germline V gene, CDR1 is MDHEN and CDR2 is SYDVKM. Trimming removed 3 bases at V and 4 bases at J, with 10 bases between. This CDR3 reads CASSLGGSGANVLTF. The DNA of the CDR3 is TGTGCCAGCAGTTTGGGTGGCTCAGGGGCCAACGTCCTGACTTTC.

The rearrangement uses TRBV7-6 and TRBJ2-7; 11 nucleotides match TRBD1. CDR1 and CDR2 (germline): SGHVS, FNYEAQ. This CDR3 comprises 14 residues. Trimming took 5 bases from V and 5 from J; bases not matched to a gene: 5. The CDR3 region has the DNA TGTGCCAGCAGCCCGGGACAGGGGGGCAACGAGCAGTACTTC. Protein: CASSPGQGGNEQYF.

This chain uses TRBV7-2 with TRBJ1-3; D is ambiguous. Germline assignment: CDR1 SGHTA and CDR2 FQGNSA. Between the trimmed V and J ends, which lost 2 bases and 0 bases, there was a span of 14 bases. CDR3 length equals 17 residues. The CDR3 sequence: CASSLSGQTSSGNTIYF. CDR3 coding DNA: TGTGCCAGCAGCTTATCGGGCCAGACAAGCTCTGGAAACACCATATATTTT.

The V call is TRBV28, the J call TRBJ1-5; 9 bases map to TRBD1. CDR1 and CDR2 from the germline V gene are MDHEN and SYDVKM. V lost 6 bases and J lost 9; bases outside the gene matches: 6. The CDR3 totals 13 residues. CDR3 coding DNA: TGTGCCAGCAGCGGACAGGGGAGAATGCCCCAGCATTTT. This gives the protein CASSGQGRMPQHF.

The chain couples TRBV5-1 to TRBJ1-2, with TRBD1 matching 9 bases. This CDR3 comprises 15 residues. The V gene's germline CDR1 is SGHRS and CDR2 YFSETQ. Trimming cost V 4 bases and J 6 bases; bases outside gene matches: 10. CDR3 coding DNA: TGCGCCAGCAGCACTCCTTACACAGGGGGCAATGGCTACACCTTC. It codes for CASSTPYTGGNGYTF.

The chain links TRBV4-2 to TRBJ2-7, with 7 bases lining up with TRBD1. V was pared by 0 bases and J by 5 bases, with 4 bases of the junction left unmatched. This CDR3 contains 14 residues. CDR1 LGHNA and CDR2 YNFKEQ come from the germline V gene. The CDR3 reads CASSQDRQGHEQYF. CDR3 nucleotides: TGTGCCAGCAGCCAAGACAGACAGGGCCACGAGCAGTACTTC.

The chain links TRBV4-1 to TRBJ1-1; no clear D. The germline V gene encodes CDR1 MGHRA and CDR2 YSYEKL. V gave up 8 bases and J gave up 5 bases, with 15 bases separating them. This CDR3 contains 13 residues. The CDR3 loop reads CASGDHSGTEAFF. The CDR3 DNA reads as TGCGCCAGCGGAGACCACAGTGGAACTGAAGCTTTCTTT.

This clone has just a few counts. The chain joins TRBV30 to TRBJ1-6; the D is unclear. This CDR3 region has 13 residues. Trimming pared 2 bases from V and 6 bases from J, leaving 8 bases between. Germline lookup yields CDR1 GTSNPN and CDR2 SVGIG (reference sequence). CDR3 DNA: TGTGCCTGGAGTAGGCAGAGTAATTCACCCCTCCACTTT. This sequence encodes CAWSRQSNSPLHF.